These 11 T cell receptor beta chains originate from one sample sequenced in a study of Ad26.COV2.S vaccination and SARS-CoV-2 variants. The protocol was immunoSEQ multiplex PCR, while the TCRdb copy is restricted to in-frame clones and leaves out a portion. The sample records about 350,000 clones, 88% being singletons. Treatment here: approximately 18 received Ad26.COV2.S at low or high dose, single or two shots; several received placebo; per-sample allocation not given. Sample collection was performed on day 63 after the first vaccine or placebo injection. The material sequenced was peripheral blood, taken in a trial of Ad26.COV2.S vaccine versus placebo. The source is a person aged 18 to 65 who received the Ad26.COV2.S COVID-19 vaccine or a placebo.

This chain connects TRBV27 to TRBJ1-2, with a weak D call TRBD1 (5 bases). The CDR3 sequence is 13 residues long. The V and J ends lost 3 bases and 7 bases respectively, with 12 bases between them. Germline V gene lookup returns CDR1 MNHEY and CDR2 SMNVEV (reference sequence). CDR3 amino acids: CASSFSRDSGYTF. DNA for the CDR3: TGTGCCAGCAGTTTTTCCCGGGACTCTGGCTACACCTTC.

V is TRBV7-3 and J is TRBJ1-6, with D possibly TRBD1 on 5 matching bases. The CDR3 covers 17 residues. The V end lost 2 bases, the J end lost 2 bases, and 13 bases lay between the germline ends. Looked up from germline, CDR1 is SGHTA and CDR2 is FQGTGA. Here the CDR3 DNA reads TGTGCCAGCAGCTTAGTCCCAGGGAGGGCCTATAATTCACCCCTCCACTTT. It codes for CASSLVPGRAYNSPLHF.

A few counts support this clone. The DNA for the CDR3 is TGTGCCAGCAGCCCCCAGGGACAGCGGGGGGGCATTGAGCAGTTCTTC. Its protein product is CASSPQGQRGGIEQFF. This chain links TRBV7-2 with TRBJ2-1; 10 bases fit TRBD2. V lost 5 bases and J lost 9; bases outside the gene matches: 13. This CDR3 comprises 16 residues. Per germline, CDR1 SGHTA and CDR2 FQGNSA. The variable domain in full, with the rest retrieved from reference TRBV7-2 and TRBJ2-1, is GAGVSQSPSNKVTEKGKDVELRCDPISGHTALYWYRQSLGQGLEFLIYFQGNSAPDKSGLPSDRFSAERTGGSVSTLTIQRTQQEDSAVYLCASSPQGQRGGIEQFFGPGTRLTVL.

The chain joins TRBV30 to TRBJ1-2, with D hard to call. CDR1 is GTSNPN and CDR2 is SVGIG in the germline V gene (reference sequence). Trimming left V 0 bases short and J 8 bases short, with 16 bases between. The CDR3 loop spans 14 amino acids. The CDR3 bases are TGTGCCTGGAGTGTACGACCCCTCGACGGGGGCTACACCTTC. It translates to CAWSVRPLDGGYTF.

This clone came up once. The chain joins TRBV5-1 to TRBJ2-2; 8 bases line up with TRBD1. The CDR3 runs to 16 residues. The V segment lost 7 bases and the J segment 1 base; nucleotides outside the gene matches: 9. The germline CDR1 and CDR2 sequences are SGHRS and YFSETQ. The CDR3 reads CASRLSGTGNTGELFF. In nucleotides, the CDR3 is TGCGCCAGCCGATTATCCGGGACAGGGAACACCGGGGAGCTGTTTTTT.

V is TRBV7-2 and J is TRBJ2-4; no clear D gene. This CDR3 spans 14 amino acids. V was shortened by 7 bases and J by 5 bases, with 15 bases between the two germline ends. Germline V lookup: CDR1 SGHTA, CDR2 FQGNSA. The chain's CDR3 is CASNDLHSENIQYF. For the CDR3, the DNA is TGTGCCAGCAACGACCTTCATTCGGAAAACATTCAGTACTTC.

Here the CDR3 DNA reads TGCGCCAGCAGCCAAGATGGAGGGGCGGCGTACAATGAGCAGTTCTTC. It encodes CASSQDGGAAYNEQFF. The V and J genes are TRBV4-3 and TRBJ2-1, with D tentatively TRBD2 (6 bases). Germline CDR1 is LGHNA and CDR2 is YSLEER. V was clipped by 0 bases and J by 4 bases, with 13 bases between them. This CDR3 spans 16 amino acids.

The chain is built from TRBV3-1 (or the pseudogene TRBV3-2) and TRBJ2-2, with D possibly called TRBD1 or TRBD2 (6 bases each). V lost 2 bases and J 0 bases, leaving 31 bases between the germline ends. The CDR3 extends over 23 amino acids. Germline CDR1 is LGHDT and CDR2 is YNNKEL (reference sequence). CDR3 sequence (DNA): TGTGCCAGCAGCCAACACCCCGTGGGGTTAAGGGGGGCAACGCGTTCGAACACCGGGGAGCTGTTTTTT. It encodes CASSQHPVGLRGATRSNTGELFF.

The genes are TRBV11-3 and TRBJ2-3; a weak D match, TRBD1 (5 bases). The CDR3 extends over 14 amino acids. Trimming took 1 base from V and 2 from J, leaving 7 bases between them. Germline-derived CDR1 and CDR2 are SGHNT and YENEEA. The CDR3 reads CASSLGTTTDTQYF. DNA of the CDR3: TGTGCCAGCAGCTTAGGGACAACCACAGATACGCAGTATTTT.

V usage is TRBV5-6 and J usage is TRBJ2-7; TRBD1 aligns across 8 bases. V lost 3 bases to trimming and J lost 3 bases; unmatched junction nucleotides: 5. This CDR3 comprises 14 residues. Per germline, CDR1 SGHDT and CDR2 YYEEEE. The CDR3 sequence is CASSWGQVDYEQYF. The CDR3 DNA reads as TGTGCCAGCAGCTGGGGACAGGTGGACTACGAGCAGTACTTC.

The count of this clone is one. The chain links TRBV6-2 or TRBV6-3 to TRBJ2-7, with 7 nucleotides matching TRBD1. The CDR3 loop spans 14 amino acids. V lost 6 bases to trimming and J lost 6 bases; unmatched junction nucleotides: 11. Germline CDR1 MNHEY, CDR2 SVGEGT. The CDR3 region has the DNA TGTGCCAGCAGCGTTGTAGGGGGCGCAGGCGAGCAGTACTTC. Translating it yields CASSVVGGAGEQYF.